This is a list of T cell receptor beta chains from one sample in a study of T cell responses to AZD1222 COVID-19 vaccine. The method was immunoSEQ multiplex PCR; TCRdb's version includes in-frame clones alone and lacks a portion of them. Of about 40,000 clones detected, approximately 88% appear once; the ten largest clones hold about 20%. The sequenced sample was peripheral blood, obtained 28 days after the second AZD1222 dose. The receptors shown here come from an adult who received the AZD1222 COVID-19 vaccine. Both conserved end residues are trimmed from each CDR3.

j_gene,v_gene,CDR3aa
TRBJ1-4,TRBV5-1,ASSLGDRVGNEKLF
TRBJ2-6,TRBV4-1,ASSQGLDGANVLT
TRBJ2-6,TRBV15,ATSRAPQANVLT
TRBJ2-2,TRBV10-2,ASSQGWGTGELF
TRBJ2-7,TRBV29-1,SVRKGTYEQY
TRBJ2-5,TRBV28,ASSFGLEETQY
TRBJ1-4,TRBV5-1,ASSPLGGGEKLF
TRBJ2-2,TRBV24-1,ATSDERGHTGELF
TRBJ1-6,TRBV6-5,ASSYGGDNSPLH
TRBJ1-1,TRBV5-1,ASSVGGSTEAF
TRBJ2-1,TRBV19,ASSILAGMVYNEQF
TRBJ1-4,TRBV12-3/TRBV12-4,ASSSGNILF
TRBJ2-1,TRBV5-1,ASRPPGQGAYNEQF
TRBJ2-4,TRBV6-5,ASSSGLGLAKNIQY
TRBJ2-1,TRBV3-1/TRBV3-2,ASSLLGANEQF
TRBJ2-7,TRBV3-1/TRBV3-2,ASSQTQNRGYEQY
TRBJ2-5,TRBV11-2,ASSLGTDSRQETQY